The next 8 T cell receptor beta chains were all read from a single sample in a study of T cells after posttransplantation cyclophosphamide. Sequencing used immunoSEQ multiplex PCR; TCRdb keeps in-frame clones, though not all of them. The sample lists approximately 52,000 clones, about 86% occurring once. Sequencing was performed on PBMCs. The receptors originated from a man in his thirties or forties with a blood cancer, CMV-positive, and with a related stem cell donor.

DNA of the CDR3: TGTGCCAGTAGCGCGACCCATACGGGACAGGGATACAATGAGCAGTTCTTC. Its protein is CASSATHTGQGYNEQFF. The rearrangement joins TRBV19 to TRBJ2-1; the match to TRBD1 covers 9 bases. Germline V gives CDR1 LNHDA, CDR2 SQIVND (reference sequence). With V trimmed by 6 bases and J by 4 bases, 13 bases remained unmatched. The CDR3 spans 17 residues.

The V gene is TRBV5-1, the J gene TRBJ1-1; a weak D match, TRBD1 (5 bases). This CDR3 is 14 amino acids long. CDR1 is SGHRS, CDR2 YFSETQ, per germline. The V and J ends lost 0 bases and 4 bases respectively, with 10 bases between them. The CDR3 coding sequence is TGCGCCAGCAGCTTGGTGGCAGGGCCCACTGAAGCTTTCTTT. Encoded protein: CASSLVAGPTEAFF.

This chain uses TRBV6-6 with TRBJ2-1, with 7 positions matching TRBD2. The ends lost 7 bases at V and 1 base at J; junction bases unmatched: 7. Germline V CDR1 and CDR2: MNHNY, SVGAGI (reference sequence). The length of the CDR3 is 15 residues. Here the CDR3 reads CASTSGGRSYNEQFF. The CDR3 coding sequence is TGTGCCAGCACGTCCGGCGGGAGATCCTACAATGAGCAGTTCTTC.

The V gene is TRBV18, the J gene TRBJ2-7; D possibly corresponds to TRBD1 (5 bases). Between the trimmed V and J ends, which lost 3 bases and 2 bases, there was a span of 11 bases. Germline assignment: CDR1 KGHSH and CDR2 LQKENI. The CDR3 consists of 14 residues. The DNA for the CDR3 is TGTGCCAGCTCACCGGGGCGGACCACCTACGAGCAGTACTTC. It yields the protein CASSPGRTTYEQYF.

J is TRBJ2-6 and V is TRBV5-1; perhaps TRBD1 as D (5 bases). V was clipped by 3 bases and J by 1 base, with 11 bases between them. This CDR3 is 16 amino acids long. Germline V CDR1 and CDR2: SGHRS, YFSETQ. For the CDR3, the DNA is TGCGCCAGCAGCTCCCCCCAGGGATCTGGGGCCAACGTCCTGACTTTC. Encoded protein: CASSSPQGSGANVLTF.

The gene calls are TRBV2 and TRBJ2-3; TRBD2 matches at 9 bases. V trimming: 6 bases; J trimming: 1 base; junction bases outside the gene matches: 5. Germline CDR1 SNHLY, CDR2 FYNNEI. This CDR3 is built from 15 residues. DNA for the CDR3: TGTGCCAGCAGAAGGGCTAGCGGGGGCACAGATACGCAGTATTTT. Translation gives CASRRASGGTDTQYF.

The V and J genes are TRBV11-3 and TRBJ2-7; 7 bases agree with TRBD1. CDR3 size: 14 residues. J was trimmed by 5 bases and V by 1 base; bases with no gene match: 5. Germline V gene lookup returns CDR1 SGHNT and CDR2 YENEEA. CDR3 in DNA: TGTGCCAGCAGCTTAGGACAGGGACCCCACGAGCAGTACTTC. Protein sequence: CASSLGQGPHEQYF.

V gene TRBV5-1 combines with J gene TRBJ2-1; D may be TRBD2 (8 bases). CDR1 is SGHRS and CDR2 is YFSETQ in the germline V gene. The V end lost 6 bases, the J end lost 9 bases, and 22 bases lay between the germline ends. The CDR3 contains 15 residues. CDR3 loop: CASKGWVAGQSEQFF. The CDR3 DNA is TGCGCCAGCAAGGGTTGGGTAGCGGGACAGAGTGAGCAGTTCTTC.